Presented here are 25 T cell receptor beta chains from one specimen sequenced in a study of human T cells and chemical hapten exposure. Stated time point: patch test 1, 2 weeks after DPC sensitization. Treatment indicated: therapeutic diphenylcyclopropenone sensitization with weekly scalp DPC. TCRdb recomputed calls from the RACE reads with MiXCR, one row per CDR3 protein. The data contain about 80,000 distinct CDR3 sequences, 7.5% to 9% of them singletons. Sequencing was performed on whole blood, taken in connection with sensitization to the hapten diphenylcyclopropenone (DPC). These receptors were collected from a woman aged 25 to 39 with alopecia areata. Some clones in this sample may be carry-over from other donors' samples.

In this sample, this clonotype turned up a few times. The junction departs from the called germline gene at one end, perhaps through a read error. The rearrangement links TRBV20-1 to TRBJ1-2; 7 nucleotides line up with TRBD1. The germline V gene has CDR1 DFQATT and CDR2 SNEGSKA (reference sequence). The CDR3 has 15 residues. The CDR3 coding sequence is TGCAGTGCCAGAGAGAACAGGGGAGCTAACTATGGCTACACCTTC. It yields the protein CSARENRGANYGYTF.

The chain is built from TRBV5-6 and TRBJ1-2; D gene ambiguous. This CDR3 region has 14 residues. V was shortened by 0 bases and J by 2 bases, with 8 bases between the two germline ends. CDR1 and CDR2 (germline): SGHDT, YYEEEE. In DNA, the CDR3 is TGTGCCAGCAGCTTGGGCAGGTCAAACTATGGCTACACCTTC. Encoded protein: CASSLGRSNYGYTF. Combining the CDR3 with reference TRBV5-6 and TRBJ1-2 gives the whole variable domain DAGVTQSPTHLIKTRGQQVTLRCSPKSGHDTVSWYQQALGQGPQFIFQYYEEEERQRGNFPDRFSGHQFPNYSSELNVNALLLGDSALYLCASSLGRSNYGYTFGSGTRLTVV.

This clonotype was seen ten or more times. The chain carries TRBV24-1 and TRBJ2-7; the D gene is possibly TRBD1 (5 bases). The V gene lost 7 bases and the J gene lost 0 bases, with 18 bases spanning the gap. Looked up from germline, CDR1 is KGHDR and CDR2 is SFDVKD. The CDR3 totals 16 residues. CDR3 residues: CATRTTGRVASYEQYF. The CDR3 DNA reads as TGTGCCACCAGGACGACGGGCAGGGTCGCCTCCTACGAGCAGTACTTC.

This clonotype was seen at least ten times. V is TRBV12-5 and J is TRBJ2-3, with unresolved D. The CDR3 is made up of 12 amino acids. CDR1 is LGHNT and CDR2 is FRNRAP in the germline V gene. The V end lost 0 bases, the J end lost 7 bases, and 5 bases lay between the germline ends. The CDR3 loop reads CASGLVPYTQYF. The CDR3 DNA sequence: TGTGCTAGTGGTTTGGTACCTTATACGCAGTATTTT.

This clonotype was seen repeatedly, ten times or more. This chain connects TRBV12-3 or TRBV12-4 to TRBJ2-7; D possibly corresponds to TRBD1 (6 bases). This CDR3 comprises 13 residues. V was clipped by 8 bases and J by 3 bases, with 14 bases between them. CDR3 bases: TGTGCCAGCCAGGGGCCCCTCCTCTACGAGCAGTACTTC. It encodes CASQGPLLYEQYF.

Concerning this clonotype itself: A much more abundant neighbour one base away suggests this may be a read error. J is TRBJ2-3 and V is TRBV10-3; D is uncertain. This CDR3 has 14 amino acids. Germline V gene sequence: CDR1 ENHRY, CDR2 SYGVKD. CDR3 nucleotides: TGTGCCATCAGTGATAATAGCATCGCAGATACGCTGTATTTT. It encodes CAISDNSIADTLYF.

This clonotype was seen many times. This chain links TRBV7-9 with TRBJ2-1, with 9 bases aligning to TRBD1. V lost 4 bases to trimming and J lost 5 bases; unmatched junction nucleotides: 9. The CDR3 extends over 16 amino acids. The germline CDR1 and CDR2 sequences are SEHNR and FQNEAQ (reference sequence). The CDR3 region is CASSYGTGTVDNEQFF. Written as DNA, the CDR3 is TGTGCCAGCAGCTACGGGACAGGGACTGTGGACAATGAGCAGTTCTTC.

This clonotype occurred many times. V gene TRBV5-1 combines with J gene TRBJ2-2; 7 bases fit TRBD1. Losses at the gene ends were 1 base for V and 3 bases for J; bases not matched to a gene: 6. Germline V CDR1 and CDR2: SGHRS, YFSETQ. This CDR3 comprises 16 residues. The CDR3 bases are TGCGCCAGCAGCTTGTGGGCAGGGGGTGACACCGGGGAGCTGTTTTTT. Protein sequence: CASSLWAGGDTGELFF.

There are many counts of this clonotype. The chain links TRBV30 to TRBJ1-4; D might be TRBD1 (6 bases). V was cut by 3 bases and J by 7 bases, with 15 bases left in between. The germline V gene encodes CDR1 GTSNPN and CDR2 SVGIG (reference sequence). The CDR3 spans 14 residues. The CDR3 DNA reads TGTGCCTGGAGCCCGGGACAAGGGGTTGAAAAACTGTTTTTT. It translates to CAWSPGQGVEKLFF. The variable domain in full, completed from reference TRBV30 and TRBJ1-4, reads SQTIHQWPATLVQPVGSPLSLECTVEGTSNPNLYWYRQAAGRGLQLLFYSVGIGQISSEVPQNLSASRPQDRQFILSSKKLLLSDSGFYLCAWSPGQGVEKLFFGSGTQLSVL.

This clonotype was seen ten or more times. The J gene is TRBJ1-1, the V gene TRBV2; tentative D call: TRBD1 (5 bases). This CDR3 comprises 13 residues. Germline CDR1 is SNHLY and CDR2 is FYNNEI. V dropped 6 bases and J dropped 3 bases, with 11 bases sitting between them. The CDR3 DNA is TGTGCCAGCAGAAGAGAGGGGCACACTGAAGCTTTCTTT. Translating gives CASRREGHTEAFF.

The CDR3: CAMSGDGSSGANVLTF. CDR3 sequence (DNA): TGTGCCATGTCGGGGGATGGCAGCTCTGGGGCCAACGTCCTGACTTTC. The chain couples TRBV10-3 to TRBJ2-6; perhaps TRBD2 as D (6 bases). The CDR3 runs 16 residues. Per the germline V gene, CDR1 is ENHRY and CDR2 is SYGVKD. The V end lost 9 bases, the J end lost 0 bases, and 15 bases lay between the germline ends.

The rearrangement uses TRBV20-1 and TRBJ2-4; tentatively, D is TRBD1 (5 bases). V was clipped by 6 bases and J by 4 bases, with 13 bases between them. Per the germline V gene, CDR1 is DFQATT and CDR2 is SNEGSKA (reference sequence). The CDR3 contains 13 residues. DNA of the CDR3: TGCAGTGCGTACAGGAGTGAGAAAAACATTCAGTACTTC. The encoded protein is CSAYRSEKNIQYF.

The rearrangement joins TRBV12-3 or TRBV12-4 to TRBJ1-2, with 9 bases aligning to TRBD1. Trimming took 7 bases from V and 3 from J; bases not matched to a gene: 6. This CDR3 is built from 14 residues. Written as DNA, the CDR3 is TGTGCCAGCACTCAACAGGGGGCGGACTATGGCTACACCTTC. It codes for CASTQQGADYGYTF.

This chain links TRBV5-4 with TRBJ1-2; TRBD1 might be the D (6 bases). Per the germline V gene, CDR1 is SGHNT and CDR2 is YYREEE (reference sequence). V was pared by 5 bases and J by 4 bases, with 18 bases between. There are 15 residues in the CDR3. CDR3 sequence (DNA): TGTGCCAGCAGGAACCGCACAGGGCAGGGCTATGGCTACACCTTC. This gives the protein CASRNRTGQGYGYTF.

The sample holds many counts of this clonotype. CDR3 loop: CASSRLAGTSYEQYF. The DNA for the CDR3 is TGTGCCAGCAGCCGACTAGCGGGAACCTCCTACGAGCAGTACTTC. The rearrangement links TRBV6-5 to TRBJ2-7, with 11 bases matching TRBD2. Germline V gene sequence: CDR1 MNHEY, CDR2 SVGAGI. V lost 6 bases, J lost 0 bases, and 4 bases stayed unmatched. The CDR3 consists of 15 residues.

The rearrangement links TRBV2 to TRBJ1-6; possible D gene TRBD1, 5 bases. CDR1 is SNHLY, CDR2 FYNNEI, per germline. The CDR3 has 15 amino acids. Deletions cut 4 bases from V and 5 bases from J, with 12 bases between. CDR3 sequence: CASSVGGLHNSPLHF. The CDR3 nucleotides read TGTGCCAGCAGTGTTGGGGGACTGCATAATTCACCCCTCCACTTT.

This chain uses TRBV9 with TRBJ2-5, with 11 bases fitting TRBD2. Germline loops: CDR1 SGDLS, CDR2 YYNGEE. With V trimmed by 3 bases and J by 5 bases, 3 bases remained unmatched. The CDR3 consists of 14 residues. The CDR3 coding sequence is TGTGCCAGCAGCGCGGGACTAGCGGTTGAGACCCAGTACTTC. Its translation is CASSAGLAVETQYF.

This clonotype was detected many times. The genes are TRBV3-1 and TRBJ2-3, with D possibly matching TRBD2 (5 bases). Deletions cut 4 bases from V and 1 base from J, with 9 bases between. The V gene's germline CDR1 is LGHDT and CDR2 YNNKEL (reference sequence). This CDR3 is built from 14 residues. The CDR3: CASSLSAGTDTQYF. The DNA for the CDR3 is TGTGCCAGCAGCCTTAGCGCCGGCACAGATACGCAGTATTTT.

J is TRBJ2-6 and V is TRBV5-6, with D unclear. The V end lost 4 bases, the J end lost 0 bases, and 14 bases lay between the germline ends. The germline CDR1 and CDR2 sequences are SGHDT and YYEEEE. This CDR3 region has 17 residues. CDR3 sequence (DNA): TGTGCCAGCAGCATGGACGGTGAGAGCTCTGGGGCCAACGTCCTGACTTTC. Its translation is CASSMDGESSGANVLTF.

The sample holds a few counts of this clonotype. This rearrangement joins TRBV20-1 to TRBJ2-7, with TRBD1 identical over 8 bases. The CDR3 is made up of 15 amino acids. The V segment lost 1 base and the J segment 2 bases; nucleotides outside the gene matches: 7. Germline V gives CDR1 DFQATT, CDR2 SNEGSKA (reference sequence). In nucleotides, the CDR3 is TGCAGTGCTAGAGCCCCGAGCAGGGGGCCCTACGAGCAGTACTTC. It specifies CSARAPSRGPYEQYF.

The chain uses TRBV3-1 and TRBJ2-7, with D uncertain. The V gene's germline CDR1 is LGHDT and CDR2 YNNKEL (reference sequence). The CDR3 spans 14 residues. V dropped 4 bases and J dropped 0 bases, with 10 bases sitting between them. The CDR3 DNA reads TGTGCCAGCAGCCCGTTCTTACACTCCTACGAGCAGTACTTC. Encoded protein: CASSPFLHSYEQYF.

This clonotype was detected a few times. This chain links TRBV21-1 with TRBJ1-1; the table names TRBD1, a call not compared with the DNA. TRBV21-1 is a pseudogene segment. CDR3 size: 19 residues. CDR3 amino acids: CASSKVSRDRWWGFYEAFF. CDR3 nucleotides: TGTGCCAGCAGCAAAGTGTCTAGGGACCGTTGGTGGGGTTTCTATGAAGCTTTCTTT.

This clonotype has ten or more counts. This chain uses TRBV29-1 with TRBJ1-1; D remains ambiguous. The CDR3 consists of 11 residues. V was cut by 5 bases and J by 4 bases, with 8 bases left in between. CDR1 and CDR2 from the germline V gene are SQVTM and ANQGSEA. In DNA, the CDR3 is TGCAGCGTTCAAAGGGCCACTGAAGCTTTCTTT. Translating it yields CSVQRATEAFF.

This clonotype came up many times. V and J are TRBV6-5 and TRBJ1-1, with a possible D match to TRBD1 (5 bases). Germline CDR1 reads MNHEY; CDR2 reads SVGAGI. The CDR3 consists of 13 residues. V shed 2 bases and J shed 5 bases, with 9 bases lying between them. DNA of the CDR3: TGTGCCAGCAGTTACGGGGGGAAAACTGAAGCTTTCTTT. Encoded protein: CASSYGGKTEAFF.

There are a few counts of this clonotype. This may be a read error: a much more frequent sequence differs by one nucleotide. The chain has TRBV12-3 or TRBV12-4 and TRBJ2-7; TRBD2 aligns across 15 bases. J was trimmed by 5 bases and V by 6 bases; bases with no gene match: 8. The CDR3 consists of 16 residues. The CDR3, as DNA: TGTGCCAGCAGATCGGGACTAGCGGGGGGTACCGACGAGCAGTACTTC. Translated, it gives CASRSGLAGGTDEQYF.